Listed here are 5 T cell receptor beta chains from one sample, sequenced in a study of OX40 agonist ivuxolimab in advanced cancers. Clones were read by immunoSEQ multiplex PCR, and TCRdb kept only the in-frame ones, dropping some. Of about 48,000 clones listed, 70% to 90% are singletons. Sequenced material: CD4+ or CD8+ T cells sorted from blood, taken in a trial of the OX40 agonist ivuxolimab. The receptor set was obtained from an adult with an advanced solid tumor such as melanoma, head and neck, liver or kidney cancer.

V usage is TRBV15 and J usage is TRBJ2-7, with D maybe TRBD1 (6 bases). V was trimmed by 6 bases and J by 0 bases, leaving 15 bases between them. Per germline, CDR1 LNHNV and CDR2 YYDKDF (reference sequence). This CDR3 spans 15 amino acids. The DNA for the CDR3 is TGTGCCACCAGAGCTGGGGGCACCCCCTCCTACGAGCAGTACTTC. It encodes CATRAGGTPSYEQYF.

In nucleotides, the CDR3 is TGTGCCAGCAGCTCCCGACTAGCGGGAGGGCCGCGGACCGGGGAGCTGTTTTTT. Translation gives CASSSRLAGGPRTGELFF. V and J are TRBV9 and TRBJ2-2, with 14 bases fitting TRBD2. Germline V gene lookup returns CDR1 SGDLS and CDR2 YYNGEE. The CDR3 is 18 amino acids. V was pared by 4 bases and J by 5 bases, with 10 bases of the junction left unmatched.

The CDR3 DNA is TGTGCCAGCAGTTCACCTAGCGGGAGCTTGGGCGAGCAGTACTTC. As protein: CASSSPSGSLGEQYF. The V and J genes are TRBV28 and TRBJ2-7, with TRBD2 matching over 10 bases. This CDR3 contains 15 residues. Germline V gives CDR1 MDHEN, CDR2 SYDVKM. The trim removed 4 bases at V and 6 bases at J, leaving 9 bases unmatched.

The gene calls are TRBV6-1 and TRBJ1-2, with D perhaps TRBD1 (5 bases). V was pared by 1 base and J by 6 bases, with 12 bases between. Germline CDR1 MNHNS, CDR2 SASEGT. This CDR3 spans 14 amino acids. This chain's CDR3 is CASSEERGENGYTF. The CDR3 nucleotides are TGTGCCAGCAGTGAAGAGAGGGGCGAGAATGGCTACACCTTC.

The chain recombines TRBV28 with TRBJ1-5; tentatively, D is TRBD1 (6 bases). The CDR3 has 15 amino acids. Germline loops: CDR1 MDHEN, CDR2 SYDVKM. With 7 bases removed from V and 3 bases from J, the gap between germline ends came to 16 bases. CDR3 DNA: TGTGCCAGCAACCCGGGGGGGCTCAACAATCAGCCCCAGCATTTT. Translation: CASNPGGLNNQPQHF.